This TCR beta chain was sequenced for a study of cytomegalovirus exposure and HLA in healthy donors. Study-wide results and limits: Roughly even sequencing depth across donors was the assumption behind the presence/absence analyses.

PCR primers comprised 60 Vbeta and 13 Jbeta primers. TCRdb keeps only in-frame clones here, not all; method: immunoSEQ multiplex PCR. This sample carries approximately 150,000 clones, 82% of them seen once, and the ten largest clones take approximately 12%. The CDR3 runs 13 residues. Trimming took 3 bases from V and 7 from J, leaving 11 bases between them. CDR1 and CDR2 from the germline V gene are LGHNT and FRNRAP. This clone has just one count. No antigen is known for it. This rearrangement joins TRBV12-5 to TRBJ2-3; possibly TRBD2 for D (5 bases). The sample taken for sequencing was PBMCs. The receptor's source is a man in his fifties in good health and CMV-seropositive. The CDR3, as DNA: TGTGCTAGTGGTTTCGAGGGTCTGAATACGCAGTATTTT. Translation gives CASGFEGLNTQYF. The full variable domain, rest sourced from reference TRBV12-5 and TRBJ2-3, is DARVTQTPRHKVTEMGQEVTMRCQPILGHNTVFWYRQTMMQGLELLAYFRNRAPLDDSGMPKDRFSAEMPDATLATLKIQPSEPRDSAVYFCASGFEGLNTQYFGPGTRLTVL.